Detailed here is one T cell receptor (beta chain). The CDR3 spans 15 residues. The germline CDR1 and CDR2 sequences are SGHTA and FQGNSA. With 5 bases clipped from V and 7 bases from J, the junction kept 8 bases outside the gene matches. This sample stems from a study of blood T cell repertoires in COVID-19. Study as a whole: The study drew acute and convalescent COVID-19 samples from the United States, Italy and Spain. Sample material is recorded as cDNA or gDNA derived from T cells, B-cell-depleted T cells, or PBMCs.

The authors' processing: Amplification of reference gene primers provided the estimated nucleated cell counts. Profiling relied on immunoSEQ multiplex PCR, and the TCRdb table lists in-frame clones only, not all of them. D and trimming come from the DNA, and the V and J calls and clone size come from that table. The data hold tens of thousands of clones, with roughly 92% observed a single time. This TCR derives from a woman between 55 and 75 years old with active COVID-19. Sequencing used peripheral blood. The chain has TRBV7-2 and TRBJ2-1, with TRBD2 identical over 10 bases. DNA for the CDR3: TGTGCCAGCAGCGCGACTAGCGGGTTAAGTAATGAGCAGTTCTTC. This sequence encodes CASSATSGLSNEQFF.